This T cell receptor beta chain is from a study of cytomegalovirus exposure and HLA in healthy donors. Study overall: Early released data comprised 80 million to 100 million unique TCRs from HLA-typed donors. General observations from the study: Some public TCRs appeared in many individuals, while most sequences were rare. Certain indistinguishable V segments, among them TRBV6-2 and TRBV6-3, were excluded. Later, TCR association rates were found to vary by HLA locus, highest for DRB1 and lowest for HLA-C.

This PCR relied on a set of 60 Vbeta primers and 13 Jbeta primers. Using immunoSEQ multiplex PCR, the repertoire was profiled, and TCRdb retains in-frame clones only, with some absent. This table holds around 150,000 clones. With V trimmed by 4 bases and J by 0 bases, 4 bases remained unmatched. The germline V gene encodes CDR1 MNHEY and CDR2 SMNVEV (reference sequence). This CDR3 comprises 15 residues. Remarks on this clone: What it recognizes is unknown.

Sample: PBMCs. The rearrangement joins TRBV27 to TRBJ1-2, with 8 bases that match TRBD1. The source of this sequence is a man aged 25-40 years in good health and CMV-seronegative. DNA of the CDR3: TGTGCCAGCAGTTCCACAGGGGGAGCTAACTATGGCTACACCTTC. It codes for CASSSTGGANYGYTF.